This T cell receptor beta chain was retrieved from a study of blood T cell repertoires in COVID-19. Study overall: The United States, Italy and Spain provided the acute and convalescent COVID-19 samples. PBMCs, B-cell-depleted T cells, or T cells provided the cDNA or gDNA that made up the material.

This clone was observed once. Trimming cost V 5 bases and J 8 bases; bases outside gene matches: 6. CDR1 is SGHRS, CDR2 YFSETQ, per germline. The CDR3 covers 13 residues. Recovered Cohort 3 donors showed two negative PCRs, clearance, or symptom resolution. Authors' analysis steps: Estimation of nucleated cell counts relied on the amplification of reference gene primers. The protocol was immunoSEQ multiplex PCR, while the TCRdb copy is restricted to in-frame clones and leaves out a portion. D and trimming were read from the DNA, whereas the V and J calls and clone size are those reported in that table. Of approximately 270,000 clones detected, 89% appear once; the ten largest clones hold under 2.5%.

The source is a woman aged 55-69 years who had recovered from COVID-19. The chain carries TRBV5-1 and TRBJ1-2; 10 positions agree with TRBD1. The sample taken for sequencing was PBMCs or T cells enriched from blood (not recorded which). The CDR3 region is CASSRGTGDGYTF. In DNA form, the CDR3 reads TGCGCCAGCAGTCGCGGGACAGGGGACGGCTACACCTTC.